This T cell receptor (beta chain) stems from a study of blood T cell repertoires in COVID-19. The protocol was immunoSEQ multiplex PCR, while the TCRdb copy is restricted to in-frame clones and leaves out a portion. The sample carries 160,000 or so clones, 65% to 90% recorded once. About this clone itself: This sample also contains other DNA sequences that code for the same CDR3.

The CDR3 spans 14 residues. From germline, CDR1 is LNHDA and CDR2 SQIVND (reference sequence). V was pared by 5 bases and J by 8 bases, with 5 bases of the junction left unmatched. The V call is TRBV19, the J call TRBJ1-6, with 8 positions matching TRBD1. This sequence originates from a human donor in a cohort sampled during active COVID-19. The sample comprised peripheral blood. The CDR3 is CASSRGQGDSPLHF. The CDR3 DNA reads as TGTGCCAGTAGTCGTGGACAGGGCGATTCACCCCTCCACTTT. The full variable domain, its missing parts supplied by reference TRBV19 and TRBJ1-6, is DGGITQSPKYLFRKEGQNVTLSCEQNLNHDAMYWYRQDPGQGLRLIYYSQIVNDFQKGDIAEGYSVSREKKESFPLTVTSAQKNPTAFYLCASSRGQGDSPLHFGNGTRLTVT.